This T cell receptor beta chain was observed in a study of cytomegalovirus exposure and HLA in healthy donors. Libraries were prepared by immunoSEQ multiplex PCR; TCRdb keeps only in-frame clonotypes and omits some of them. The sample consists of tens of thousands of clones, roughly 93% of them appearing once. This CDR3 spans 16 amino acids. Germline V gene lookup returns CDR1 SGHTA and CDR2 FQGNSA. Trimming took 5 bases from V and 0 from J; bases not matched to a gene: 6. This TCR was sampled from a woman between 18 and 29 years old in good health and CMV-seropositive. Sequencing was performed on PBMCs. The chain has TRBV7-2 and TRBJ2-2; 7 bases match TRBD2. The CDR3 here is CASSRARGANTGELFF. In DNA, the CDR3 is TGTGCCAGCAGCCGAGCCCGGGGGGCGAACACCGGGGAGCTGTTTTTT. The full variable domain, with the rest looked up from reference TRBV7-2 and TRBJ2-2, is GAGVSQSPSNKVTEKGKDVELRCDPISGHTALYWYRQSLGQGLEFLIYFQGNSAPDKSGLPSDRFSAERTGGSVSTLTIQRTQQEDSAVYLCASSRARGANTGELFFGEGSRLTVL.